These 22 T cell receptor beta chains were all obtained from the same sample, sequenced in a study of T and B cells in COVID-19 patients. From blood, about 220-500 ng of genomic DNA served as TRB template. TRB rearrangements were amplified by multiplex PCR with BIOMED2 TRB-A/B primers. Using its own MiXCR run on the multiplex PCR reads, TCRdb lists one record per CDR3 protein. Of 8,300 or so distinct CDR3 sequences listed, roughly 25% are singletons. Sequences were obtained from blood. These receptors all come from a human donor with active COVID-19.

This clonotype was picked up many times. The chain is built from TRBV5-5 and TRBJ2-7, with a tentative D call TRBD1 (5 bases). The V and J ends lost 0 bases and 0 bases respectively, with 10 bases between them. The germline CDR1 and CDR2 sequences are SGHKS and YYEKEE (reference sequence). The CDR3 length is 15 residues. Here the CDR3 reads CASSLEQVSSYEQYF. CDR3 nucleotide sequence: TGTGCCAGCAGCTTGGAACAGGTGAGCTCCTACGAGCAGTACTTC.

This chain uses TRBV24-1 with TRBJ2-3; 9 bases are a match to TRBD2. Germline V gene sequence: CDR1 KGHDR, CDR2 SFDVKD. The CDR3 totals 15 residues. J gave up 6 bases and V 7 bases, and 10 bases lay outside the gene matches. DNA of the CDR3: TGTGCCACCAGCGGGGGGACTAGCCGGCTGGATACGCAGTATTTT. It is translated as CATSGGTSRLDTQYF.

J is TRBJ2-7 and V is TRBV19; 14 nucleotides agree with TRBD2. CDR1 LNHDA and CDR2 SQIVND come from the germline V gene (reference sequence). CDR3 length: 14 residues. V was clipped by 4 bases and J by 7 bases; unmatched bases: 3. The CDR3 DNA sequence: TGTGCCAGTAGTAGGGGACTAGCGGGAGAGGAGCAGTACTTC. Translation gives CASSRGLAGEEQYF.

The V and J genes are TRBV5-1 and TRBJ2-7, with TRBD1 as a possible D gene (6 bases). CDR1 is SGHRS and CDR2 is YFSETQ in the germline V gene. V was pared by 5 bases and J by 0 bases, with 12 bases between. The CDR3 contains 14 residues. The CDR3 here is CASRSGASSYEQYF. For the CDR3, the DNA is TGCGCCAGCAGGTCAGGGGCGAGCTCCTACGAGCAGTACTTC.

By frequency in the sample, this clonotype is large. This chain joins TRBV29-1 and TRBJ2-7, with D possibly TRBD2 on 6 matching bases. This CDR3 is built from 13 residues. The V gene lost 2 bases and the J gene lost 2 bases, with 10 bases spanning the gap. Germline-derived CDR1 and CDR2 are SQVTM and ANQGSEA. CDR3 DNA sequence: TGCAGCGTTGAATTGGCGGGGACCTACGAGCAGTACTTC. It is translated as CSVELAGTYEQYF.

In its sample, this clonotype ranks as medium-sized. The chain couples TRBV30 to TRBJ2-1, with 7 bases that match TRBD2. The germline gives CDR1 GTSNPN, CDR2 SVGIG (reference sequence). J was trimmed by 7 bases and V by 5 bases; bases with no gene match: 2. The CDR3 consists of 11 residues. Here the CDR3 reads CAWGGGNEQFF. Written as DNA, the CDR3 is TGTGCCTGGGGGGGGGGAAATGAGCAGTTCTTC.

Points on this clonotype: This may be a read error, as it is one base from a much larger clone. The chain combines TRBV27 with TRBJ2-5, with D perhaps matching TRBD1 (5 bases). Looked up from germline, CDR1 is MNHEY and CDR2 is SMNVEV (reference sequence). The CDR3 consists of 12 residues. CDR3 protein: CASSRGQETRYF. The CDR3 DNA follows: TGTGCCAGCAGTAGGGGCCAAGAGACCCGGTACTTC.

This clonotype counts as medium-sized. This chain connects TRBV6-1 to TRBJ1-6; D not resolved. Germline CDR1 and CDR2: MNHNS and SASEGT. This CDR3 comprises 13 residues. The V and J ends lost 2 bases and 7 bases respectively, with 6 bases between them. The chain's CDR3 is CASSELENSPLHF. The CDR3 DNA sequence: TGTGCCAGCAGTGAATTGGAGAATTCACCCCTCCACTTT.

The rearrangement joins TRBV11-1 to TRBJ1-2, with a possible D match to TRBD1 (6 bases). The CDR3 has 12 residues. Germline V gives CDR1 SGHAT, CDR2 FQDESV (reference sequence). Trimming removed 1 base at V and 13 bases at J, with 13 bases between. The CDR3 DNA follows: TGTGCCAGCAGCTTAGACCAGGGGAGGGTCACCTTC. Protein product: CASSLDQGRVTF.

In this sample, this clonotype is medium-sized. In DNA form, the CDR3 reads TGTGCCTGGTTGCGGAGGAGATCTTACAATGAGCAGTTCTTC. This codes for CAWLRRRSYNEQFF. The chain joins TRBV30 to TRBJ2-1; maybe TRBD2 (5 bases). The CDR3 runs 14 residues. Germline V CDR1 and CDR2: GTSNPN, SVGIG (reference sequence). V was clipped by 5 bases and J by 4 bases, with 15 bases between them.

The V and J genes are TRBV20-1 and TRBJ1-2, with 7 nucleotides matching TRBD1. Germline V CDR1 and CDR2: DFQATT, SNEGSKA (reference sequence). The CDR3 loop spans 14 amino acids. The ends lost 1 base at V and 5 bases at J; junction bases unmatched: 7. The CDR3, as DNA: TGCAGTGCTAGAGTTGGGGGACAGCCTTATGGCTACACCTTC. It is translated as CSARVGGQPYGYTF.

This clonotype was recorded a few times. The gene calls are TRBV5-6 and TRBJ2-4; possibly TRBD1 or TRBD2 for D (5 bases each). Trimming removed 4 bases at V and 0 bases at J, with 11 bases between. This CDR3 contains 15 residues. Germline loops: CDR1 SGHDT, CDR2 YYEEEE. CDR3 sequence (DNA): TGTGCCAGCAGCGTACCCGGGACAGCCAAAAACATTCAGTACTTC. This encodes CASSVPGTAKNIQYF. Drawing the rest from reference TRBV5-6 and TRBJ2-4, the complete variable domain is DAGVTQSPTHLIKTRGQQVTLRCSPKSGHDTVSWYQQALGQGPQFIFQYYEEEERQRGNFPDRFSGHQFPNYSSELNVNALLLGDSALYLCASSVPGTAKNIQYFGAGTRLSVL.

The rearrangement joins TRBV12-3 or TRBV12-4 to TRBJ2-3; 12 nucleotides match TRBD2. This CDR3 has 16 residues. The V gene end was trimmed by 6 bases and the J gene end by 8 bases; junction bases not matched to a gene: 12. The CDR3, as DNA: TGTGCCAGCAGCTTGATTACTAGCGGGAGGCCCGGTACGCAGTATTTT. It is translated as CASSLITSGRPGTQYF.

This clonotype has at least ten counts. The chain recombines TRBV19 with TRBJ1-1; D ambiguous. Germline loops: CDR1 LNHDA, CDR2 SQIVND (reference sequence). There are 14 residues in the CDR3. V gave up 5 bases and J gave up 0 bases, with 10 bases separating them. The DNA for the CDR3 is TGTGCCAGTAGTCCACGGACGGTGAACACTGAAGCTTTCTTT. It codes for CASSPRTVNTEAFF.

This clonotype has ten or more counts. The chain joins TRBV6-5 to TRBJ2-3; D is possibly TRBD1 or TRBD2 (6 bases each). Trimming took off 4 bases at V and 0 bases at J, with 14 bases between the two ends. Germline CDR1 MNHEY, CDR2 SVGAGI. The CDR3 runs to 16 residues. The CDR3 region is CASSSWRGFSTDTQYF. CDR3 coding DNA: TGTGCCAGCAGTTCCTGGAGGGGGTTCAGCACAGATACGCAGTATTTT.

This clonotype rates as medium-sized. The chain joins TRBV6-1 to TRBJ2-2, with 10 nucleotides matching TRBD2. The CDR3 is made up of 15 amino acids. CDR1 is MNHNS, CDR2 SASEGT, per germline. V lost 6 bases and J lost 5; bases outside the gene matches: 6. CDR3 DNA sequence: TGTGCCAGCAGAGCGGGGGGGCTAGGTACCGGGGAGCTGTTTTTT. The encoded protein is CASRAGGLGTGELFF.

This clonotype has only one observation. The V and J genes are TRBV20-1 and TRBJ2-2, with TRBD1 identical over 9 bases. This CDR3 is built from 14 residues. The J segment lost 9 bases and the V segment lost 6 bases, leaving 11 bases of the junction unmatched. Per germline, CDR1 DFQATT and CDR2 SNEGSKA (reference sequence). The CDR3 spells CSATTGGAGRELFF. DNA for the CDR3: TGCAGTGCCACAACAGGGGGCGCGGGCAGGGAGCTGTTTTTT.

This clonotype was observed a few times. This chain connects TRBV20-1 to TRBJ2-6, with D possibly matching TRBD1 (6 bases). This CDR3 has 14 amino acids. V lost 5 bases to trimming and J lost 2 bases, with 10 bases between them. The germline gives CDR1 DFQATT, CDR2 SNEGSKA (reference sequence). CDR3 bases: TGCAGTGCTGAACAGGGCGCTGGGGCCAACGTCCTGACTTTC. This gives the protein CSAEQGAGANVLTF.

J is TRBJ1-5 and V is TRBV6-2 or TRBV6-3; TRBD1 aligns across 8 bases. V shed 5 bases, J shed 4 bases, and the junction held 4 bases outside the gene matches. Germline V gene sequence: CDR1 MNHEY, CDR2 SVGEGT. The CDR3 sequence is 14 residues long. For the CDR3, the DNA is TGTGCCAGCAGTCGGGGACAGGAAAATCAGCCCCAGCATTTT. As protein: CASSRGQENQPQHF.

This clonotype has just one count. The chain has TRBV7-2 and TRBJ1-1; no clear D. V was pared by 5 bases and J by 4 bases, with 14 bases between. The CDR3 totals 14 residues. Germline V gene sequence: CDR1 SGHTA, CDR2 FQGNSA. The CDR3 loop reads CASSPGSWSTEAFF. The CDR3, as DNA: TGTGCCAGCAGCCCCGGGAGTTGGAGCACTGAAGCTTTCTTT.

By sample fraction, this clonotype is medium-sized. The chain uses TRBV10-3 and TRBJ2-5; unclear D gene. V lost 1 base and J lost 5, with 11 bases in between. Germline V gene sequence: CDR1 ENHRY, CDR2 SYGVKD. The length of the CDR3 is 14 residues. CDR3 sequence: CAISEFHHSETQYF. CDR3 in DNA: TGTGCCATCAGTGAGTTCCATCACTCGGAGACCCAGTACTTC.

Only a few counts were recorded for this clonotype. The CDR3 DNA reads TGTGCCAGCAGCTCCGTGGGGGTGGAAAACACCATATATTTT. Amino acid sequence: CASSSVGVENTIYF. V and J are TRBV7-2 and TRBJ1-3; D might be TRBD1 (5 bases). The V and J ends lost 4 bases and 6 bases respectively, with 13 bases between them. The CDR3 totals 14 residues. Germline CDR1 reads SGHTA; CDR2 reads FQGNSA.